The source of this T cell receptor (beta chain) is a study of vaccination effects on CD4 cells after COVID-19. Study-level findings and limits: Nearly all vaccine-induced clones in healthy recipients recognized only SARS-CoV-2. The study dataset contains few convalescent patients and includes no early post-infection timepoints.

This CDR3 has 17 residues. The V gene lost 5 bases and the J gene lost 2 bases, with 20 bases spanning the gap. Germline lookup yields CDR1 SGHRS and CDR2 YFSETQ. The method was immunoSEQ multiplex PCR; TCRdb's version includes in-frame clones alone and lacks a portion of them. The table lists about 41,000 clones, over 75% of them singletons, with about 3% in the top ten. Concerning this clone itself: Its antigen is still unknown.

Ahead of sequencing, the ViraFEST assay grew antigen-specific CD4+ T cells using viral peptide pools. Cells that had been cultured for roughly ten days were the source of isolated CD4+ T cells. Prior SARS-CoV-2 infection was absent in the vaccine recipients, as shown by negative nucleocapsid antibodies. IL-2 medium took the place of half the medium on both days 3 and 7. This TCR came from a human donor who received a COVID-19 vaccine. V usage is TRBV5-1 and J usage is TRBJ2-1, with D possibly matching TRBD2 (5 bases). Source: CD4+ T cells from PBMCs cultured with HCoV-NL63 spike peptides, taken before COVID-19 vaccination. The CDR3 sequence is CASRPIVGSGTYNEQFF. DNA of the CDR3: TGCGCCAGCAGACCTATTGTGGGAAGCGGAACCTACAATGAGCAGTTCTTC.